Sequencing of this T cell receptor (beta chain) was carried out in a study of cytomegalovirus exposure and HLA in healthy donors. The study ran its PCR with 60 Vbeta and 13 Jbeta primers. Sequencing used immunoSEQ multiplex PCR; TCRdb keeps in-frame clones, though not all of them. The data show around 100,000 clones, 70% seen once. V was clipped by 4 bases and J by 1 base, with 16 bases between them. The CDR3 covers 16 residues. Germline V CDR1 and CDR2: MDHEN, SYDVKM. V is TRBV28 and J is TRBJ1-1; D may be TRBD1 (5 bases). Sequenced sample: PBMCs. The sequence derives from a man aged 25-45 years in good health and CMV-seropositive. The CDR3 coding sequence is TGTGCCAGCAGTTCCTGGGGCGCGGAGGGGAACACTGAAGCTTTCTTT. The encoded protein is CASSSWGAEGNTEAFF.